This T cell receptor (beta chain) came from a study of T-cell memory formation after mild COVID-19. Study-wide context: Clusters were largely donor specific. Study findings and constraints: The finding that pre-infection memory included some responding clones suggested that cross-reactive memory joined.

The CDR3 spans 14 residues. Germline lookup yields CDR1 GTSNPN and CDR2 SVGIG (reference sequence). J was trimmed by 5 bases and V by 3 bases; bases with no gene match: 6. TCRdb reanalysed the 5' RACE reads using MiXCR and keeps one entry per CDR3 protein. The profile shows 350,000 to 500,000 distinct CDR3 sequences, more than 20% of them singletons. Regarding this clonotype: The target antigen is unknown.

The chain joins TRBV30 to TRBJ2-2; 7 bases map to TRBD1. The sample was PBMCs or a T cell subset sorted from them (not recorded which). This clonotype originated in an adult woman who had mild COVID-19 (a few samples of this study predate the infection). Cell type and time point are not known. CDR3 sequence (DNA): TGTGCCTGGAGGCCGGGACAGCAGACCGGGGAGCTGTTTTTT. Translated: CAWRPGQQTGELFF.